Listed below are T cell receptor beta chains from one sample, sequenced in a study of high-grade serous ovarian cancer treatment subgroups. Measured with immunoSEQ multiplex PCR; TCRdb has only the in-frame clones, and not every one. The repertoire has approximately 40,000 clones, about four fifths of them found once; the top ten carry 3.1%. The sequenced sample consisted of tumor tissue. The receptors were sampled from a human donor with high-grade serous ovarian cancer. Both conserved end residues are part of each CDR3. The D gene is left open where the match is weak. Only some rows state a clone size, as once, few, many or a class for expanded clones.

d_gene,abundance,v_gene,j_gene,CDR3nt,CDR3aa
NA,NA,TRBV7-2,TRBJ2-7,TGTGCCAGCAGCTCGGGCACTTCTATTGTCCCCTACGAGCAGTACTTC,CASSSGTSIVPYEQYF
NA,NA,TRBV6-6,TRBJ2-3,TGTGCCACCTCCCCCGTCACAGATACGCAGTATTTT,CATSPVTDTQYF
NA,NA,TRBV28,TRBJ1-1,TGTGCCAGCAGGGAGGGGAGGGGCACTGAAGCTTTCTTT,CASREGRGTEAFF
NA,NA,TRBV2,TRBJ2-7,TGTGCCAGCAGTGTACCGGGCCTGTTGGCCTACGAGCAGTACTTC,CASSVPGLLAYEQYF
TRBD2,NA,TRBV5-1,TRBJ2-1,TGCGCCAGCAGCCACAGTCCTAGCGGGGAAAACAATGAGCAGTTCTTC,CASSHSPSGENNEQFF
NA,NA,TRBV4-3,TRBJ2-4,TGCGCCAGCAGCCAGGGGGCGGGAGACATTCAGTACTTC,CASSQGAGDIQYF
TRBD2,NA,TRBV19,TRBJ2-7,TGTGCCAGTAGTGCTAGCGGGGGCCCCTACGAGCAGTACTTC,CASSASGGPYEQYF
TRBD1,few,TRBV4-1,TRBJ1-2,TGCGCCAGCAGCCATTCCACAGGGGGCACCTTC,CASSHSTGGTF
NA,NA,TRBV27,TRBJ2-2,TGTGCCAGCACATATGACCTTTTCACCGGGGAGCTGTTTTTT,CASTYDLFTGELFF
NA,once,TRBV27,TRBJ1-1,TGTGCCAGCACTGCTTGGGGTAGGAACACTGAAGCTTTCTTT,CASTAWGRNTEAFF
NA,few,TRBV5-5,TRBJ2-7,TGTGCCAGCAGCTTTTGGGGAGCCTACGAGCAGTACTTC,CASSFWGAYEQYF
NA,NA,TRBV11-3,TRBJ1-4,TGTGCCAGCAGCTTAGGAGGTTATAATGAAAAACTGTTTTTT,CASSLGGYNEKLFF
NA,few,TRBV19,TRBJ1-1,TGTGCCAGTCAGGAGGGGAGCACTGAAGCTTTCTTT,CASQEGSTEAFF
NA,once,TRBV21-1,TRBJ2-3,TGTGCCAGCAGGCCTAAGAATGCTAGCACAGATACGCAGTATTTT,CASRPKNASTDTQYF
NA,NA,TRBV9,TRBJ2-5,TGTGCCAGCAGCGTAGGGGACAACCAAGAGACCCAGTACTTC,CASSVGDNQETQYF
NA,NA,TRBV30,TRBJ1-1,TGTGCCTGGAGTTTCCTACATCTCATGAACACTGAAGCTTTCTTT,CAWSFLHLMNTEAFF
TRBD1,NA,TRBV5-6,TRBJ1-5,TGTGCCAGCAGCTCGGGACAGCCCAATCAGCCCCAGCATTTT,CASSSGQPNQPQHF
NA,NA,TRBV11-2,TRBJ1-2,TGTGCCAGCAGCTCCTCGGGCTCTTACACCTTC,CASSSSGSYTF
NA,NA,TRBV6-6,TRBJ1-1,TGTGCCAGCACTAAAAGGGGTGATGAAGCTTTCTTT,CASTKRGDEAFF